Described below is a single TCR beta chain sequence and its context. No antigen is known for it. These data originate in a study of CXCR3-negative and CXCR3-positive naive CD8 T cells. The CDR3 spans 19 residues. Germline CDR1 and CDR2: SEHNR and FQNEAQ (reference sequence). 5' RACE that incorporated UMI labels was used to prepare the TRB cDNA libraries. Using the 5' RACE reads, TCRdb records one entry per CDR3 protein without DNA. Its clone listing holds over 100,000 distinct CDR3 sequences. Overall study findings and caveats: When CXCR3-positive naive cells were set against CXCR3-negative naive cells, the former had more hydrophobic TRB CDR3s. Memory CD8+ cells showed much lower diversity, while both naive subsets displayed comparably high diversity. Memory, not naive, CXCR3-negative and CXCR3-positive cells differed in TRBV-TRBJ usage.

By phenotype, naive CD8+ T cells were CD45RO-CCR7+CD27+CD95-. This TCR derives from a human donor in good health. Some clones in this sample may be carry-over from other donors' samples. Sequencing input: naive CXCR3+ CD8+ T cells from blood. As for subset: CD45RO-CCR7+CD27+CD95- naive CD8+ T cells expressing CXCR3 (TNR3+). The chain couples TRBV7-9 to TRBJ2-6; TCRdb lists TRBD1, though no DNA is available to test this call. The CDR3 region is CASSLVGTGLPSGANVLTF. Together with reference TRBV7-9 and TRBJ2-6, the CDR3 gives the full variable domain: DTGVSQNPRHKITKRGQNVTFRCDPISEHNRLYWYRQTLGQGPEFLTYFQNEAQLEKSRLLSDRFSAERPKGSFSTLEIQRTEQGDSAMYLCASSLVGTGLPSGANVLTFGAGSRLTVL.